This TCR beta chain was identified in a study of regulatory T cells in long-lasting Graves disease. Both iRepertoire HTBI primers and Arm-PCR of CDR3 regions were used to build the TCR beta libraries. TCRdb re-derived calls from the multiplex PCR reads in MiXCR, one entry per CDR3 protein. Of roughly 450,000 distinct CDR3 sequences in the sample, about 20% were seen once. The CDR3 runs 17 residues. The V segment lost 5 bases and the J segment 2 bases; nucleotides outside the gene matches: 12. Germline CDR1 and CDR2: SGHTA and FQGNSA. This clonotype was observed at least ten times. The time point: persistent/refractory GD, antithyroid drugs over 5 years with positive TRAb. The TCR library used RNA extracted from PBMCs.

The gene calls are TRBV7-2 and TRBJ2-7, with 10 bases that match TRBD1. The receptor was isolated from a female donor with Graves disease. This specimen consisted of peripheral blood mononuclear cells (PBMCs), obtained when the disease was refractory, from a patient treated with antithyroid drugs. The CDR3 spells CASSTRLGTGATYEQYF. The DNA of the CDR3 is TGTGCCAGCAGCACTCGACTCGGGACAGGGGCGACCTACGAGCAGTACTTC.